A single sample gave rise to the 13 T cell receptor beta chains below, sequenced in a study of a mutant IDH1 vaccine in newly diagnosed glioma. Described time point: baseline, week 1 (first vaccination visit). The treatment here: pre-vaccination baseline after standard-of-care therapy. TCRdb's table, derived via immunoSEQ multiplex PCR, lists solely in-frame clones and lacks some. This table has about 54,000 clones, roughly 80% appearing once. The sample here was PBMCs, taken from a glioma patient treated with radiotherapy, temozolomide or both. The receptor set was obtained from a man in his late teens or twenties with glioma.

The rearrangement uses TRBV7-9 and TRBJ1-2; D uncertain. This CDR3 contains 13 residues. Trimming removed 5 bases from V and 8 bases from J, with 15 bases in between. Germline CDR1 is SEHNR and CDR2 is FQNEAQ (reference sequence). DNA of the CDR3: TGTGCCAGCAGCCCTTTGGAGCAGAGCGGCTACACCTTC. It specifies CASSPLEQSGYTF.

The gene calls are TRBV7-2 and TRBJ2-7, with D tentatively TRBD1 (5 bases). The CDR3 totals 15 residues. V lost 2 bases to trimming and J lost 6 bases, with 17 bases between them. Germline V gene data show CDR1 as SGHTA and CDR2 as FQGNSA. The CDR3 DNA is TGTGCCAGCAGCTTACGGTTAGGCAGGGAACGCGAGCAGTACTTC. Translation gives CASSLRLGREREQYF.

V gene TRBV15 combines with J gene TRBJ1-5; D is ambiguous. The CDR3 spans 13 residues. V shed 0 bases and J shed 7 bases, with 7 bases lying between them. Germline CDR1 is LNHNV and CDR2 is YYDKDF (reference sequence). CDR3 protein: CATSREVAQPQHF. The DNA of the CDR3 is TGTGCCACCAGCAGAGAGGTTGCGCAGCCCCAGCATTTT.

The rearrangement joins TRBV4-1 to TRBJ2-7; a possible D gene is TRBD1 (5 bases). CDR1 is MGHRA and CDR2 is YSYEKL in the germline V gene. The CDR3 runs 16 residues. V gave up 1 base and J gave up 3 bases, with 16 bases separating them. CDR3 DNA sequence: TGCGCCAGCAGCCAAGTTGCGGACACCAAATTCTACGAGCAGTACTTC. Amino acids: CASSQVADTKFYEQYF.

The rearrangement uses TRBV7-3 and TRBJ2-5; tentative D call: TRBD1 (6 bases). Trimming took off 5 bases at V and 5 bases at J, with 12 bases between the two ends. CDR1 and CDR2 (germline): SGHTA, FQGTGA. This CDR3 contains 13 residues. This CDR3 reads CASSPARGETQYF. CDR3 DNA: TGTGCCAGCAGCCCTGCTAGGGGGGAGACCCAGTACTTC.

The chain combines TRBV28 with TRBJ2-1, with TRBD2 matching over 9 bases. CDR3 length: 15 amino acids. The V gene end was trimmed by 3 bases and the J gene end by 9 bases; junction bases not matched to a gene: 9. The germline CDR1 and CDR2 sequences are MDHEN and SYDVKM. The CDR3 DNA follows: TGTGCCAGCAGTTTTGTTAGCGGGAGTGAGGTTGAGCAGTTCTTC. It yields the protein CASSFVSGSEVEQFF.

The chain is built from TRBV30 and TRBJ1-1; D perhaps matches TRBD1 (6 bases). V lost 3 bases and J 3 bases, leaving 32 bases between the germline ends. Per the germline V gene, CDR1 is GTSNPN and CDR2 is SVGIG (reference sequence). The CDR3 runs 20 residues. In DNA, the CDR3 is TGTGCCTGGAGCGCCGGAGTCTCTAATTCGGGGGGCCCCTTGGACACTGAAGCTTTCTTT. It is translated as CAWSAGVSNSGGPLDTEAFF.

The chain employs TRBV7-2 and TRBJ2-1, with 9 bases that match TRBD1. CDR1 SGHTA and CDR2 FQGNSA come from the germline V gene. V shed 1 base and J 2 bases; nucleotides not matched to a gene: 0. The CDR3 spans 15 residues. CDR3 sequence (DNA): TGTGCCAGCAGCTTAGACAGGGGGCCCTACAATGAGCAGTTCTTC. Translation gives CASSLDRGPYNEQFF.

This clone was recorded at least ten times. The chain recombines TRBV4-3 with TRBJ1-1; TRBD1 matches at 8 bases. Per germline, CDR1 LGHNA and CDR2 YSLEER. V dropped 0 bases and J dropped 1; count of bases not matched to a gene: 13. The CDR3 is 19 amino acids. The CDR3 sequence: CASSQDFPLTGGGNTEAFF. The CDR3 region has the DNA TGCGCCAGCAGCCAAGATTTTCCCCTAACAGGGGGGGGGAACACTGAAGCTTTCTTT.

The rearrangement links TRBV18 to TRBJ1-4; D remains ambiguous. CDR1 is KGHSH and CDR2 is LQKENI in the germline V gene. Deletions cut 6 bases from V and 5 bases from J, with 7 bases between. The CDR3 runs 12 residues. As DNA, the CDR3 is TGTGCCAGCTCGCAATCGAATGAAAAACTGTTTTTT. Its translation: CASSQSNEKLFF.

The chain is built from TRBV4-1 and TRBJ2-3, with D perhaps matching TRBD1 or TRBD2 (7 bases each). Trimming cost V 0 bases and J 6 bases, with 13 bases left between them. CDR1 is MGHRA and CDR2 is YSYEKL in the germline V gene. This CDR3 is 15 amino acids long. In DNA, the CDR3 is TGCGCCAGCAGCCAAGACCAGGGGGGGATTGATACGCAGTATTTT. This translates into CASSQDQGGIDTQYF.

About this clone: The junction differs from germline at one of its ends, possibly a read error. The genes are TRBV7-7 and TRBJ2-3; D gene ambiguous. CDR1 is SSHAT, CDR2 FNYEAQ, per germline (reference sequence). The CDR3 has 14 amino acids. CDR3 DNA: TGTGCTAGCAGCTTAGACCCCGGTTCAGATACGCAGTATTTT. Protein product: CASSLDPGSDTQYF. Full variable domain (outside the CDR3, taken from reference TRBV7-7 and TRBJ2-3): GAGVSQSPRYKVTKRGQDVTLRCDPISSHATLYWYQQALGQGPEFLTYFNYEAQPDKSGLPSDRFSAERPEGSISTLTIQRTEQRDSAMYRCASSLDPGSDTQYFGPGTRLTVL.

This chain links TRBV19 with TRBJ1-1; no firm D call. V lost 4 bases and J lost 4, with 13 bases in between. The CDR3 consists of 14 residues. Germline V CDR1 and CDR2: LNHDA, SQIVND (reference sequence). CDR3 DNA: TGTGCCAGTAGTAGCTCATCTGTGGGCACTGAAGCTTTCTTT. Amino acids: CASSSSSVGTEAFF. The full variable domain, completed using reference TRBV19 and TRBJ1-1, is DGGITQSPKYLFRKEGQNVTLSCEQNLNHDAMYWYRQDPGQGLRLIYYSQIVNDFQKGDIAEGYSVSREKKESFPLTVTSAQKNPTAFYLCASSSSSVGTEAFFGQGTRLTVV.